This note documents a single T cell receptor (beta chain) sequence. Relative to the germline gene, one junction end is altered; a read error may explain this. The data were taken from a study of blood T cell repertoires in COVID-19. The CDR3 is made up of 14 amino acids. The germline V gene has CDR1 SGHRS and CDR2 YFSETQ. In the original workflow: Reference gene primer amplification gave estimated nucleated cell counts. TCRdb's table, derived via immunoSEQ multiplex PCR, lists solely in-frame clones and lacks some. That table furnishes V, J and clone size, whereas the DNA furnished D and trimming. The repertoire holds 210,000 or so clones, approximately 84% seen once, with about 5.1% in the top ten.

The chain employs TRBV5-1 and TRBJ2-1; 8 bases align to TRBD2. The sequencing sample was made of peripheral blood. The sequence was collected from a woman in her 70s with active or convalescent COVID-19. The CDR3 DNA is TGCGCCAGCAGCTTTGAGGGTAGCGGGGCTAACCTTATCTTC. Protein sequence: CASSFEGSGANLIF.